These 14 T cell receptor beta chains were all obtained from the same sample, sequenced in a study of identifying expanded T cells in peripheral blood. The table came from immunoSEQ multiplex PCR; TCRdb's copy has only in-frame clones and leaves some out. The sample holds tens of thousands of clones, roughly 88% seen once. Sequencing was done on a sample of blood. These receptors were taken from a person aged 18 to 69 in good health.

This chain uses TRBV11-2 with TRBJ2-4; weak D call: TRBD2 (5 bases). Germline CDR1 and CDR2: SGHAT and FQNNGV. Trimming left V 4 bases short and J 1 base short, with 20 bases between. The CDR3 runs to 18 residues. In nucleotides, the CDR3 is TGTGCCAGCAGCTCTTCTGGTAGTCCCCGAGGGGCCAAAAACATTCAGTACTTC. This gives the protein CASSSSGSPRGAKNIQYF.

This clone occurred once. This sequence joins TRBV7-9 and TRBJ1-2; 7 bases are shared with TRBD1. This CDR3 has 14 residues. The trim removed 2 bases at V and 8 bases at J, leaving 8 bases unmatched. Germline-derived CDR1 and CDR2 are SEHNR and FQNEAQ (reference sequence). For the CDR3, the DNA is TGTGCCAGCAGCTTAAGAGACAGGGCCGGCGGCTACACCTTC. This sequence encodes CASSLRDRAGGYTF.

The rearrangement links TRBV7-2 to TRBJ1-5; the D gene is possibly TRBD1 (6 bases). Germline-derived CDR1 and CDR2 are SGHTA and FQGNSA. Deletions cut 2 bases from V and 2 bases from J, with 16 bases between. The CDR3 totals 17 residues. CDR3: CASSLKSGRQGNQPQHF. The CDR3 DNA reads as TGTGCCAGCAGCTTAAAGTCCGGGAGACAGGGCAATCAGCCCCAGCATTTT.

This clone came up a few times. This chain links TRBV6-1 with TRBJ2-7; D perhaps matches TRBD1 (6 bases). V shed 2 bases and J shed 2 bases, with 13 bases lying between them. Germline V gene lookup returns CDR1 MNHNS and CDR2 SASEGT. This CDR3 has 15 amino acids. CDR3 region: CASSEPDRYAYEQYF. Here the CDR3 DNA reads TGTGCCAGCAGTGAACCCGACAGGTACGCCTACGAGCAGTACTTC.

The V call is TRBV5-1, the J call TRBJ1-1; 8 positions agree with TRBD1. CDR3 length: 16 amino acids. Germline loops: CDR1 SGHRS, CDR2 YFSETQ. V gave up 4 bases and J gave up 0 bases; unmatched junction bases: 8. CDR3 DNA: TGCGCCAGCAGCCCCCTCAGGGGGCGCCTGAACACTGAAGCTTTCTTT. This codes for CASSPLRGRLNTEAFF.

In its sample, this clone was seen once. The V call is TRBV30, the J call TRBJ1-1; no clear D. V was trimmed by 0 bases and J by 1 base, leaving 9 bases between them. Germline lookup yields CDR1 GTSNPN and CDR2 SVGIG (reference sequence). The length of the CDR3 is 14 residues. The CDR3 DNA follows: TGTGCCTGGAGTGTTGTAACAGCGAACACTGAAGCTTTCTTT. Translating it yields CAWSVVTANTEAFF.

The CDR3 is CAWSGRNYGYTF. CDR3 DNA: TGTGCCTGGAGCGGCAGAAACTATGGCTACACCTTC. This chain links TRBV30 with TRBJ1-2; the D is unclear. V was pared by 3 bases and J by 2 bases, with 7 bases between. The germline V gene encodes CDR1 GTSNPN and CDR2 SVGIG (reference sequence). The CDR3 contains 12 residues.

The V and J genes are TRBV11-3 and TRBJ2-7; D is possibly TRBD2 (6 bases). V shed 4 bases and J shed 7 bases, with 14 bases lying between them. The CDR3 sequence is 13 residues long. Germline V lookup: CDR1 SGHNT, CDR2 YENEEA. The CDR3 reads CASSSRGGREQYF. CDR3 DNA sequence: TGTGCCAGCAGCTCCCGCGGAGGGCGGGAGCAGTACTTC.

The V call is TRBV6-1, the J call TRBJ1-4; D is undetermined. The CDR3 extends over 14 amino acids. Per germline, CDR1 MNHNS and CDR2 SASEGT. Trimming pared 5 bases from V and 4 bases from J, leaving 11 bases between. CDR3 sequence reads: CASSPRFDNEKLFF. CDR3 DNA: TGTGCCAGCAGTCCCCGTTTTGATAATGAAAAACTGTTTTTT.

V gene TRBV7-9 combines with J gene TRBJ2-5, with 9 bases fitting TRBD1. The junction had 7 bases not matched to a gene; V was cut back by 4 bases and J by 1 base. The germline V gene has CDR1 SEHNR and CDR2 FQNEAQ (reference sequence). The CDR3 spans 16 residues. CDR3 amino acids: CASSSRDRAAQETQYF. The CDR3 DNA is TGTGCCAGCAGCTCCCGGGACAGGGCGGCCCAAGAGACCCAGTACTTC.

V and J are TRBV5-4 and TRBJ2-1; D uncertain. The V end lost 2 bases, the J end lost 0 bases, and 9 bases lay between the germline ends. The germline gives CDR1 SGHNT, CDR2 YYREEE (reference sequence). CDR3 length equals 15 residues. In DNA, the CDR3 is TGTGCCAGCAGCTTTCCGTCAAGCTCCTACAATGAGCAGTTCTTC. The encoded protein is CASSFPSSSYNEQFF.

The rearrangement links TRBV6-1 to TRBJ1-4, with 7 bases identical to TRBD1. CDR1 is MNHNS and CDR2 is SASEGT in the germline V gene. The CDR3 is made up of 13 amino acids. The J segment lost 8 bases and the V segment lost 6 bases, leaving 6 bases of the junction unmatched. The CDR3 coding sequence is TGTGCCAGCAGAGACAGGGAAGAGGAAAAACTGTTTTTT. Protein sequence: CASRDREEEKLFF.

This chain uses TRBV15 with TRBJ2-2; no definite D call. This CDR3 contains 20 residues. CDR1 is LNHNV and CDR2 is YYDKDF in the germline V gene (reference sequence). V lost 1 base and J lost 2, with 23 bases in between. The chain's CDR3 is CATSRAPMRIPSVNTGELFF. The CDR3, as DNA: TGTGCCACCAGCAGAGCCCCCATGCGGATTCCCAGTGTTAACACCGGGGAGCTGTTTTTT.

The CDR3 is CASRGTGGNTEAFF. In DNA, the CDR3 is TGTGCCAGCAGGGGGACAGGGGGAAACACTGAAGCTTTCTTT. The rearrangement joins TRBV28 to TRBJ1-1; TRBD1 matches 11 bases. This CDR3 region has 14 residues. J gave up 2 bases and V 6 bases, and 2 bases lay outside the gene matches. The germline CDR1 and CDR2 sequences are MDHEN and SYDVKM.